Shown below are 19 T cell receptor beta chains from a single sample sequenced in a study of cytomegalovirus exposure and HLA in healthy donors listed by TCRdb under 2017. The library was built by means of the immunoSEQ multiplex PCR assay. The multiplex PCR relied on a mix of 60 forward primers for TCR Vbeta segments and 13 reverse primers for TCR Jbeta segments. The table comes from immuneACCESS by way of TCRdb, which keeps in-frame sequences with V and J called. Part of the clones is missing from these tables; in studies checked, under half for an unresolved V gene and the rest for unknown reasons. This sample comprises approximately 95,000 clones, about 78% of them detected only once. Clones ranked in the top ten supply about 4% of the sample. Sequencing was done on a sample of PBMCs. These receptors originate from a woman between 40 and 50 years old in good health and CMV-seropositive.

The chain links TRBV27 to TRBJ2-5, with 8 positions matching TRBD2. Trimming cost V 4 bases and J 6 bases; bases outside gene matches: 10. CDR1 and CDR2 from the germline V gene are MNHEY and SMNVEV (reference sequence). This CDR3 contains 15 residues. CDR3 sequence reads: CASSSSPGGGKTQYF. The CDR3 region has the DNA TGTGCCAGCAGTTCCTCCCCGGGGGGGGGAAAGACCCAGTACTTC.

V is TRBV6-6 and J is TRBJ2-3; 9 positions match TRBD1. The V segment lost 0 bases and the J segment 1 base; nucleotides outside the gene matches: 2. This CDR3 contains 16 residues. Germline CDR1 reads MNHNY; CDR2 reads SVGAGI (reference sequence). CDR3 sequence: CASSYSTGGGTDTQYF. DNA for the CDR3: TGTGCCAGCAGTTACTCGACAGGGGGTGGCACAGATACGCAGTATTTT.

The V gene is TRBV9, the J gene TRBJ1-2; D is perhaps TRBD1 (5 bases). The CDR3 is made up of 13 amino acids. Trimming cost V 2 bases and J 6 bases, with 11 bases left between them. Per germline, CDR1 SGDLS and CDR2 YYNGEE. CDR3 amino acids: CASSVGGDDGYTF. As DNA, the CDR3 is TGTGCCAGCAGCGTGGGGGGGGATGATGGCTACACCTTC.

This clone was counted a single time. V gene TRBV4-1 combines with J gene TRBJ2-7, with 10 nucleotides matching TRBD1. This CDR3 comprises 15 residues. The germline CDR1 and CDR2 sequences are MGHRA and YSYEKL. V was pared by 3 bases and J by 2 bases, with 4 bases of the junction left unmatched. CDR3 nucleotide sequence: TGCGCCAGCAGCCAGAGCGGGACAGGGGCCTACGAGCAGTACTTC. Its translation is CASSQSGTGAYEQYF.

CDR3 in amino acids: CASSFPKQRGVETQYF. In nucleotides, the CDR3 is TGTGCCAGCAGCTTTCCCAAACAAAGGGGCGTGGAGACCCAGTACTTC. The chain uses TRBV7-9 and TRBJ2-5; TRBD1 is a possible D gene (5 bases). Trimming left V 3 bases short and J 5 bases short, with 19 bases between. The CDR3 has 16 amino acids. Germline V CDR1 and CDR2: SEHNR, FQNEAQ (reference sequence). Complete variable domain (other parts from reference TRBV7-9 and TRBJ2-5): DTGVSQNPRHKITKRGQNVTFRCDPISEHNRLYWYRQTLGQGPEFLTYFQNEAQLEKSRLLSDRFSAERPKGSFSTLEIQRTEQGDSAMYLCASSFPKQRGVETQYFGPGTRLLVL.

The genes are TRBV18 and TRBJ2-5; a weak D match, TRBD1 (6 bases). Germline V gene sequence: CDR1 KGHSH, CDR2 LQKENI. The V end was cut by 2 bases, the J end by 3 bases, with 10 bases between. This CDR3 has 14 residues. The CDR3, as DNA: TGTGCCAGCTCACCAAGGGCAGGGGAAGAGACCCAGTACTTC. Its translation is CASSPRAGEETQYF.

The rearrangement uses TRBV28 and TRBJ1-3; D might be TRBD1 (6 bases). Trimming removed 5 bases from V and 0 bases from J, with 11 bases in between. From germline, CDR1 is MDHEN and CDR2 SYDVKM. This CDR3 region has 15 residues. The chain's CDR3 is CASSPGTSSGNTIYF. For the CDR3, the DNA is TGTGCCAGCAGTCCAGGGACAAGCTCTGGAAACACCATATATTTT.

This clone was recorded a few times. The CDR3 loop is CASSWDRVGNTIYF. The CDR3 DNA is TGTGCCAGCAGCTGGGACAGGGTTGGAAACACCATATATTTT. The V and J genes are TRBV5-6 and TRBJ1-3; 9 bases line up with TRBD1. Looked up from germline, CDR1 is SGHDT and CDR2 is YYEEEE. This CDR3 comprises 14 residues. Trimming took 3 bases from V and 3 from J; bases not matched to a gene: 1.

The chain employs TRBV6-5 and TRBJ2-5; the match to TRBD2 covers 10 bases. CDR3 size: 14 residues. Germline lookup yields CDR1 MNHEY and CDR2 SVGAGI. J was trimmed by 5 bases and V by 4 bases; bases with no gene match: 4. The CDR3 region has the DNA TGTGCCAGCAGTTTCGGGACTAGCGTTGAGACCCAGTACTTC. Translated: CASSFGTSVETQYF.

The chain combines TRBV5-1 with TRBJ2-2, with TRBD2 matching 14 bases. The J segment lost 7 bases and the V segment lost 5 bases, leaving 10 bases of the junction unmatched. Germline CDR1 and CDR2: SGHRS and YFSETQ. The length of the CDR3 is 17 residues. As DNA, the CDR3 is TGCGCCAGCAGACGCGGACTAGCGGGAGGCAATAGCGGGGAGCTGTTTTTT. It specifies CASRRGLAGGNSGELFF.

J is TRBJ2-7 and V is TRBV6-5; TRBD1 is a possible D gene (6 bases). Germline V lookup: CDR1 MNHEY, CDR2 SVGAGI. The CDR3 consists of 16 residues. Trimming took 0 bases from V and 1 from J, leaving 13 bases between them. CDR3 sequence: CASSYSGAGVSYEQYF. The DNA for the CDR3 is TGTGCCAGCAGTTACTCGGGGGCAGGGGTTTCCTACGAGCAGTACTTC.

V gene TRBV13 combines with J gene TRBJ2-5; 8 bases map to TRBD2. Trimming at V came to 4 bases and at J to 2 bases, leaving 9 bases not matched to a gene. This CDR3 region has 16 residues. Germline values: CDR1 PRHDT, CDR2 FYEKMQ (reference sequence). Here the CDR3 reads CASSSDYAGGQETQYF. As DNA, the CDR3 is TGTGCCAGCAGCTCAGACTATGCGGGAGGTCAAGAGACCCAGTACTTC.

CDR3 DNA sequence: TGCGCCAGCAGCCAAACGACTAGCGGGGCTTACAATGAGCAGTTCTTC. This codes for CASSQTTSGAYNEQFF. The chain combines TRBV4-1 with TRBJ2-1, with TRBD2 identical over 11 bases. Germline CDR1 reads MGHRA; CDR2 reads YSYEKL. CDR3 length: 16 amino acids. Trimming cost V 2 bases and J 4 bases; bases outside gene matches: 4.

The CDR3 DNA is TGTGCCAGCAGGGACGGACTAGCGAGCTCCTACAATGAGCAGTTCTTC. It specifies CASRDGLASSYNEQFF. This chain uses TRBV5-4 with TRBJ2-1, with TRBD2 identical over 9 bases. The germline CDR1 and CDR2 sequences are SGHNT and YYREEE (reference sequence). This CDR3 has 16 amino acids. The V and J ends lost 5 bases and 0 bases, in that order; junction bases with no gene match: 6. Combining the CDR3 with reference TRBV5-4 and TRBJ2-1 gives the whole variable domain ETGVTQSPTHLIKTRGQQVTLRCSSQSGHNTVSWYQQALGQGPQFIFQYYREEENGRGNFPPRFSGLQFPNYSSELNVNALELDDSALYLCASRDGLASSYNEQFFGPGTRLTVL.

The chain has TRBV18 and TRBJ2-1; 7 bases agree with TRBD2. V lost 3 bases and J lost 3; bases outside the gene matches: 5. This CDR3 comprises 15 residues. Germline values: CDR1 KGHSH, CDR2 LQKENI. This chain's CDR3 is CASSPAREFYNEQFF. DNA for the CDR3: TGTGCCAGCTCACCTGCGCGGGAGTTCTACAATGAGCAGTTCTTC.

This chain uses TRBV30 with TRBJ2-1; D possibly corresponds to TRBD2 (6 bases). The CDR3 runs 12 residues. The germline V gene encodes CDR1 GTSNPN and CDR2 SVGIG (reference sequence). The germline V and J ends were trimmed by 4 bases and 6 bases, with 10 bases remaining between them. CDR3 coding DNA: TGTGCCTGGACGACTAGTATCAATGAGCAGTTCTTC. It yields the protein CAWTTSINEQFF.

The rearrangement joins TRBV7-9 to TRBJ1-3; TRBD1 agrees at 10 bases. Trimming removed 2 bases from V and 9 bases from J; junction bases left unmatched: 13. The CDR3 loop spans 17 amino acids. Germline lookup yields CDR1 SEHNR and CDR2 FQNEAQ (reference sequence). The CDR3 nucleotides are TGTGCCAGCAGCTTAAGGGGCGGCGACAGGGGGCTTGGCACCATATATTTT. Protein sequence: CASSLRGGDRGLGTIYF.

The chain links TRBV19 to TRBJ1-4; D is possibly TRBD1 (6 bases). The CDR3 covers 14 residues. Germline lookup yields CDR1 LNHDA and CDR2 SQIVND (reference sequence). The V end was cut by 7 bases, the J end by 8 bases, with 17 bases between. CDR3 residues: CASKVSQGKEKLFF. Written as DNA, the CDR3 is TGTGCCAGTAAAGTCTCACAGGGCAAGGAAAAACTGTTTTTT.

This clone showed up just a few times. The V call is TRBV6-5, the J call TRBJ1-4; no firm D call. CDR3 size: 13 residues. V was clipped by 7 bases and J by 7 bases, with 13 bases between them. Per germline, CDR1 MNHEY and CDR2 SVGAGI. CDR3 protein: CASTIQSPEKLFF. The DNA of the CDR3 is TGTGCCAGCACCATCCAATCCCCTGAAAAACTGTTTTTT.